One TCR beta chain is described in this entry. Its antigen is undetermined. CDR3 size: 13 residues. Between the trimmed V and J ends, which lost 5 bases and 6 bases, there was a span of 10 bases. Clones were read by immunoSEQ multiplex PCR, and TCRdb kept only the in-frame ones, dropping some. This table holds roughly 460,000 clones, roughly 87% found once. The data derive from a study of Ad26.COV2.S vaccination and SARS-CoV-2 variants. Study background: Donor joined the COV1001 Ad26.COV2.S trial arm. Study conclusions and caveats: Total T cell responses, in the TCR breadth and depth analyses, may have been underestimated. People who got the vaccine or the placebo had similar non-spike TCR breadth.

Documented treatment: some 20 received Ad26.COV2.S at low or high dose, single or two shots; several received placebo; per-sample allocation not given. The study sampled participants on day 63 after the first vaccine or placebo injection. SARS-CoV-2 spike from the Wuhan strain was encoded by the vaccine, an Ad26 vector. This receptor was identified in a person aged 18 to 65 who received the Ad26.COV2.S COVID-19 vaccine or a placebo. The gene calls are TRBV12-3 or TRBV12-4 and TRBJ2-2; unclear D gene. The input for sequencing was peripheral blood, taken in a trial of Ad26.COV2.S vaccine versus placebo. Written as DNA, the CDR3 is TGTGCCAGCAGTCCCTATCCGGCCGGGGAGCTGTTTTTT. This encodes CASSPYPAGELFF.